This T cell receptor (beta chain) is from a study of cytomegalovirus exposure and HLA in healthy donors. CDR1 LNHNV and CDR2 YYDKDF come from the germline V gene (reference sequence). The CDR3 length is 12 residues. Trimming removed 4 bases from V and 3 bases from J, with 7 bases in between. It was with 60 Vbeta and 13 Jbeta primers that the PCR ran. TCRdb's copy holds only in-frame clones and misses some; the assay was immunoSEQ multiplex PCR. The data contain roughly 120,000 clones, roughly 73% of them singletons. This chain connects TRBV15 to TRBJ2-7; D gene ambiguous. The TCR originated in a woman aged 25 to 39 in good health and CMV-seronegative. Sequencing was carried out using PBMCs. The CDR3 is CATSTSGYEQYF. CDR3 nucleotides: TGTGCCACCAGCACATCGGGCTACGAGCAGTACTTC.